This TCR beta chain was obtained from a study of OX40 agonist ivuxolimab in advanced cancers. Study-level information: Clinicians treated patients with ivuxolimab, an agonistic anti-OX40 (CD134) antibody. Of mixed ages from roughly 23 to 85 and averaging around 60 years, the group was roughly 85% male.

A history of autoimmune disease or systemic immunosuppression excluded patients. CDR1 and CDR2 (germline): MNHEY, SMNVEV (reference sequence). The CDR3 sequence is 15 residues long. Study-wide results and caveats: Near-lowest levels of clonal expansion characterized partial responders at 0.1-3.0 mg/kg.

Worth noting for this clone: Its specificity is not known. The junction differs from germline at one of its ends, possibly a read error.

The data were produced by immunoSEQ multiplex PCR, yet TCRdb's version contains in-frame clones alone and is incomplete. In the table there are about 16,000 clones, about four fifths of which are singletons. The receptor's source is an adult with an advanced solid tumor such as melanoma, head and neck, liver or kidney cancer. The sample here was CD4+ or CD8+ T cells sorted from blood, taken in a trial of the OX40 agonist ivuxolimab. The chain combines TRBV27 with TRBJ2-2; a possible D gene is TRBD2 (5 bases). DNA for the CDR3: TGTGCCAGCAGTTTATTAGCTCAATTCACCGGGGAGCCGTTTTTT. Translating gives CASSLLAQFTGEPFF.